A single sample gave rise to the 25 T cell receptor beta chains below, sequenced in a study of blood T cell repertoires in COVID-19. Sequencing was performed with immunoSEQ multiplex PCR; in TCRdb, only in-frame clones are kept and a portion is missing. The table has a few hundred thousand clones, 85% to 90% seen once; the top ten hold roughly 9%. Specimen: PBMCs or T cells enriched from blood (not recorded which). The receptor set was obtained from a man aged 40-49 years who had recovered from COVID-19.

The J gene is TRBJ1-1, the V gene TRBV6-4; D might be TRBD1 (6 bases). Per germline, CDR1 MRHNA and CDR2 SNTAGT. V was clipped by 6 bases and J by 3 bases, with 14 bases between them. This CDR3 region has 14 residues. DNA for the CDR3: TGTGCCAGCAGAGTTACAGGGAGGGACACTGAAGCTTTCTTT. It specifies CASRVTGRDTEAFF.

The V and J genes are TRBV19 and TRBJ1-2; D is uncertain. Looked up from germline, CDR1 is LNHDA and CDR2 is SQIVND (reference sequence). V was cut by 3 bases and J by 12 bases, with 20 bases left in between. The CDR3 covers 14 residues. CDR3 protein: CASSMSGNPPENTF. DNA for the CDR3: TGTGCCAGTAGTATGTCCGGGAACCCGCCGGAGAACACCTTC.

The CDR3 nucleotides read TGTGCCAGCAGCCAAGCCGGCGGGACTGAAGCTTTCTTT. Amino acid sequence: CASSQAGGTEAFF. The J gene is TRBJ1-1, the V gene TRBV14, with D unresolved. V lost 1 base and J lost 5, with 8 bases in between. CDR3 length: 13 residues. In germline, CDR1 is SGHDN, CDR2 FVKESK.

The chain carries TRBV19 and TRBJ2-1; 9 bases are shared with TRBD2. Germline CDR1 LNHDA, CDR2 SQIVND (reference sequence). CDR3 length: 15 amino acids. V dropped 2 bases and J dropped 7; count of bases not matched to a gene: 6. The CDR3 DNA reads as TGTGCCAGTAGTATAACGCGGGAGGGCCGGAATGAGCAGTTCTTC. Encoded protein: CASSITREGRNEQFF.

This clone appeared a few times. The chain carries TRBV11-2 and TRBJ1-2, with 8 bases identical to TRBD1. There are 13 residues in the CDR3. V lost 2 bases, J lost 7 bases, and 3 bases stayed unmatched. Looked up from germline, CDR1 is SGHAT and CDR2 is FQNNGV. CDR3 residues: CASSLFGQGGYTF. The CDR3 bases are TGTGCCAGCAGCTTATTTGGACAGGGTGGCTACACCTTC.

The chain has TRBV12-5 and TRBJ1-2; 9 bases align to TRBD1. With V trimmed by 5 bases and J by 4 bases, 8 bases remained unmatched. The CDR3 length is 15 residues. Germline lookup yields CDR1 LGHNT and CDR2 FRNRAP. This CDR3 reads CASGQQPGQGYGYTF. CDR3 bases: TGTGCTAGTGGTCAACAACCGGGACAGGGCTATGGCTACACCTTC.

The CDR3 sequence: CASSEGEVNIQYF. The CDR3 DNA reads TGTGCCAGCAGTGAAGGGGAGGTAAACATTCAGTACTTC. The rearrangement joins TRBV6-1 to TRBJ2-4; D is perhaps TRBD2 (6 bases). In germline, CDR1 is MNHNS, CDR2 SASEGT. The CDR3 is 13 amino acids. The V gene lost 1 base and the J gene lost 6 bases, with 7 bases spanning the gap.

The rearrangement uses TRBV19 and TRBJ1-5; possible D gene TRBD1, 5 bases. From germline, CDR1 is LNHDA and CDR2 SQIVND (reference sequence). V dropped 0 bases and J dropped 5 bases, with 8 bases sitting between them. The CDR3 is 14 residues long. The CDR3 spells CASSIDSGYQPQHF. The CDR3 region has the DNA TGTGCCAGTAGTATAGATTCAGGGTATCAGCCCCAGCATTTT.

The chain couples TRBV6-2 or TRBV6-3 to TRBJ2-1, with 8 bases matching TRBD2. After removal of 5 bases from V and 3 bases from J, the junction contained 6 bases not matched to a gene. CDR1 is MNHEY and CDR2 is SVGEGT in the germline V gene. The CDR3 consists of 15 residues. The CDR3 DNA reads TGTGCCAGCAGTAGAAGCGGGAGTTTCTACAATGAGCAGTTCTTC. It codes for CASSRSGSFYNEQFF.

The CDR3 DNA is TGTGCCAGCAGTGTGTTTCCGATGCAGGGGGCGGCTGAAGCTTTCTTT. It codes for CASSVFPMQGAAEAFF. The V call is TRBV25-1, the J call TRBJ1-1; 8 positions agree with TRBD1. This CDR3 spans 16 amino acids. CDR1 MGHDK and CDR2 SYGVNS come from the germline V gene. V lost 4 bases and J lost 6; bases outside the gene matches: 13.

The chain links TRBV18 to TRBJ1-1; 8 bases agree with TRBD1. The CDR3 runs 14 residues. V trimming: 5 bases; J trimming: 0 bases; junction bases outside the gene matches: 2. CDR1 is KGHSH and CDR2 is LQKENI in the germline V gene. As DNA, the CDR3 is TGTGCCAGCTCAGTGGACAGGGTGAACACTGAAGCTTTCTTT. The encoded protein is CASSVDRVNTEAFF.

The V call is TRBV5-1, the J call TRBJ2-7; 8 nucleotides match TRBD1. The V and J ends lost 5 bases and 6 bases, in that order; junction bases with no gene match: 10. The CDR3 loop spans 14 amino acids. Germline CDR1 is SGHRS and CDR2 is YFSETQ. CDR3 protein: CASRTGQGAAEQYF. CDR3 DNA sequence: TGCGCCAGCAGAACCGGGCAGGGGGCAGCCGAGCAGTACTTC.

The CDR3 loop is CASSPEGGGPLHF. CDR3 sequence (DNA): TGTGCCAGCAGTCCCGAGGGGGGAGGGCCCCTCCACTTT. This chain uses TRBV2 with TRBJ1-6; D possibly corresponds to TRBD1 (6 bases). The germline V and J ends were trimmed by 5 bases and 13 bases, with 15 bases remaining between them. Per the germline V gene, CDR1 is SNHLY and CDR2 is FYNNEI. There are 13 residues in the CDR3.

DNA for the CDR3: TGCGCCAGCAGCCCGGTTGGGGGGGCTGGAACTGAAGCTTTCTTT. Translation: CASSPVGGAGTEAFF. V usage is TRBV5-1 and J usage is TRBJ1-1; D is possibly TRBD1 (6 bases). Trimming pared 4 bases from V and 5 bases from J, leaving 18 bases between. The germline V gene has CDR1 SGHRS and CDR2 YFSETQ. The length of the CDR3 is 15 residues.

This chain's CDR3 is CAIHRGGDTQYF. CDR3 bases: TGTGCCATACACAGGGGAGGAGATACGCAGTATTTT. The chain is built from TRBV6-5 and TRBJ2-3; tentatively, D is TRBD1 (7 bases). CDR3 length equals 12 residues. Trimming cost V 10 bases and J 5 bases, with 13 bases left between them. Per germline, CDR1 MNHEY and CDR2 SVGAGI.

The J gene is TRBJ2-1, the V gene TRBV3-1 (or the pseudogene TRBV3-2), with D tentatively TRBD2 (6 bases). The germline V gene has CDR1 LGHDT and CDR2 YNNKEL (reference sequence). This CDR3 region has 15 residues. V was clipped by 0 bases and J by 2 bases, with 8 bases between them. CDR3 sequence (DNA): TGTGCCAGCAGCCAAGACGGGAGCACCTACAATGAGCAGTTCTTC. Protein product: CASSQDGSTYNEQFF.

V and J are TRBV5-1 and TRBJ2-5; a possible D gene is TRBD2 (6 bases). Germline assignment: CDR1 SGHRS and CDR2 YFSETQ. The CDR3 consists of 16 residues. Trimming shortened V by 1 base and J by 1 base, and 14 bases separated the two germline ends. The CDR3 loop is CASSLYGEEFQETQYF. In DNA form, the CDR3 reads TGCGCCAGCAGCTTGTACGGGGAGGAGTTCCAAGAGACCCAGTACTTC.

The chain links TRBV5-1 to TRBJ1-2; D gene ambiguous. Trimming left V 4 bases short and J 5 bases short, with 12 bases between. CDR3 size: 13 residues. The germline V gene encodes CDR1 SGHRS and CDR2 YFSETQ. As DNA, the CDR3 is TGCGCCAGCAGCCCTCGGACTGAGTATGGCTACACCTTC. This encodes CASSPRTEYGYTF.

The V call is TRBV4-1, the J call TRBJ2-2, with D tentatively TRBD1 (5 bases). V was pared by 1 base and J by 1 base, with 16 bases between. CDR1 and CDR2 (germline): MGHRA, YSYEKL. This CDR3 spans 18 amino acids. The CDR3 region has the DNA TGCGCCAGCAGCCAAGTGAGCAGGGCAGCTGAGAACACCGGGGAGCTGTTTTTT. Residues: CASSQVSRAAENTGELFF.

This chain links TRBV30 with TRBJ1-2; TRBD1 agrees at 8 bases. Germline assignment: CDR1 GTSNPN and CDR2 SVGIG (reference sequence). The CDR3 covers 14 residues. V lost 4 bases and J lost 0; bases outside the gene matches: 4. DNA of the CDR3: TGTGCCTGGATGGGACAGGAGTCTAACTATGGCTACACCTTC. As protein: CAWMGQESNYGYTF.

This chain links TRBV7-9 with TRBJ2-7, with 9 bases aligning to TRBD1. CDR1 is SEHNR and CDR2 is FQNEAQ in the germline V gene (reference sequence). The CDR3 contains 16 residues. V was pared by 1 base and J by 4 bases, with 8 bases of the junction left unmatched. The chain's CDR3 is CASSLGVGTGWYEQYF. The CDR3 DNA is TGTGCCAGCAGCTTAGGAGTAGGGACAGGGTGGTACGAGCAGTACTTC.

V usage is TRBV10-2 and J usage is TRBJ2-5, with 13 bases that match TRBD2. V lost 4 bases and J lost 5; bases outside the gene matches: 1. This CDR3 has 14 amino acids. Germline CDR1 is WSHSY and CDR2 is SAAADI. The CDR3 DNA follows: TGCGCCAGCAGTGGGACTAGCGGGAGTGAGACCCAGTACTTC. Protein product: CASSGTSGSETQYF.

This chain connects TRBV11-1 to TRBJ1-2; no clear D. Germline V gene lookup returns CDR1 SGHAT and CDR2 FQDESV (reference sequence). The ends were cut back, 4 bases at V and 2 bases at J, with 11 bases in the middle. The CDR3 covers 14 residues. CDR3: CASSSLGGNYGYTF. CDR3 coding DNA: TGTGCCAGCAGCTCACTAGGAGGAAACTATGGCTACACCTTC.

V usage is TRBV7-3 and J usage is TRBJ2-7; D is possibly TRBD1 (6 bases). V was shortened by 3 bases and J by 7 bases, with 10 bases between the two germline ends. The CDR3 runs 12 residues. Germline V CDR1 and CDR2: SGHTA, FQGTGA. DNA of the CDR3: TGTGCCAGCAGCTTTACAGGGTCGGAGCAGTACTTC. Translated: CASSFTGSEQYF. The full variable domain, its missing parts supplied by reference TRBV7-3 and TRBJ2-7, is GAGVSQTPSNKVTEKGKYVELRCDPISGHTALYWYRQSLGQGPEFLIYFQGTGAADDSGLPNDRFFAVRPEGSVSTLKIQRTERGDSAVYLCASSFTGSEQYFGPGTRLTVT.

The V call is TRBV19, the J call TRBJ1-3; perhaps TRBD1 as D (6 bases). The CDR3 extends over 17 amino acids. The V and J ends lost 4 bases and 3 bases respectively, with 19 bases between them. Per germline, CDR1 LNHDA and CDR2 SQIVND (reference sequence). CDR3 sequence (DNA): TGTGCCAGTAGTAGAACAGGGAACGGCGTTATTGGAAACACCATATATTTT. Its protein product is CASSRTGNGVIGNTIYF.